The sequence of this TCR beta chain was determined in a study of blood T cell repertoires in COVID-19. Across the study: Samples of COVID-19 (acute and convalescent) were obtained from the United States, Italy and Spain.

In terms of age and location, participants ranged from about 18 to 95 years and lived in about 25 US areas. V was pared by 2 bases and J by 4 bases, with 9 bases between. There are 13 residues in the CDR3. Per the germline V gene, CDR1 is SGHRS and CDR2 is YFSETQ. Clones were sequenced by immunoSEQ multiplex PCR, and TCRdb holds only the in-frame ones, with some missing. This sample yields under 350,000 clones, of which 80% to 90% are seen a single time; about 4.2% belongs to the top ten. The sequencing sample was made of PBMCs or T cells enriched from blood (not recorded which). The chain couples TRBV5-1 to TRBJ1-1, with TRBD1 as a possible D gene (5 bases). The sequence came from a woman in her thirties or forties with acute COVID-19. The CDR3 sequence is CASSFDRITEAFF. CDR3 in DNA: TGCGCCAGCAGCTTCGACAGAATCACTGAAGCTTTCTTT.